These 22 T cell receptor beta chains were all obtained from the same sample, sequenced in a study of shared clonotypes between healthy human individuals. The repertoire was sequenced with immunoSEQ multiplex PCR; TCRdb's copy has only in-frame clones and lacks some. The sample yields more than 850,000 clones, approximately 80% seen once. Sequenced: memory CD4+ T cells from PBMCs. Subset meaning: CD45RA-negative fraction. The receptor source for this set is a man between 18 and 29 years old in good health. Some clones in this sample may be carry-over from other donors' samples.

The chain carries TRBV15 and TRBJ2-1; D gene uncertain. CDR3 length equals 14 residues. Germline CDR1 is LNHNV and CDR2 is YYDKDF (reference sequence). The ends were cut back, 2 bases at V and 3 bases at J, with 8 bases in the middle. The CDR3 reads CATSRQTSYNEQFF. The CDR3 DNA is TGTGCCACCAGCAGACAGACCAGCTACAATGAGCAGTTCTTC. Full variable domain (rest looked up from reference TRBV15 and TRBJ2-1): DAMVIQNPRYQVTQFGKPVTLSCSQTLNHNVMYWYQQKSSQAPKLLFHYYDKDFNNEADTPDNFQSRRPNTSFCFLDIRSPGLGDTAMYLCATSRQTSYNEQFFGPGTRLTVL.

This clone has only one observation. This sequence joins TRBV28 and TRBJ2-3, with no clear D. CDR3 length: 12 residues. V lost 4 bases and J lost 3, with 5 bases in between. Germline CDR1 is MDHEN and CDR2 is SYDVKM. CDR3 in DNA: TGTGCCAGCAGTTACATTACAGATACGCAGTATTTT. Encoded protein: CASSYITDTQYF.

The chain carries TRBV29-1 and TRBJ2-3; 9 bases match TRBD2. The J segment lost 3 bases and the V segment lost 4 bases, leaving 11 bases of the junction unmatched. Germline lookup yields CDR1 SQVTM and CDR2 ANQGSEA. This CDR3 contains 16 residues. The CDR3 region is CSVVEASGTLTDTQYF. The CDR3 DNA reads TGCAGCGTTGTGGAGGCTAGCGGGACTTTGACAGATACGCAGTATTTT.

As DNA, the CDR3 is TGTGCCAGCAGCCCATCGTCGGGCGGACGGAAGAGAATGAACACTGAAGCTTTCTTT. Its translation is CASSPSSGGRKRMNTEAFF. This sequence joins TRBV28 and TRBJ1-1; D is unresolved. CDR1 and CDR2 from the germline V gene are MDHEN and SYDVKM. CDR3 length: 19 residues. The germline V and J ends were trimmed by 6 bases and 0 bases, with 26 bases remaining between them.

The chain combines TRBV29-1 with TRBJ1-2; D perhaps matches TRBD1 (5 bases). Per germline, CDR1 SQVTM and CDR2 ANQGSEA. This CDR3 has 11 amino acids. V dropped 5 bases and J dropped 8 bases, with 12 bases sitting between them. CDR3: CSVWGVLGYTF. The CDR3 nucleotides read TGCAGCGTTTGGGGGGTCTTGGGCTACACCTTC. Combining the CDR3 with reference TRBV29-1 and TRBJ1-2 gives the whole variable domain SAVISQKPSRDICQRGTSLTIQCQVDSQVTMMFWYRQQPGQSLTLIATANQGSEATYESGFVIDKFPISRPNLTFSTLTVSNMSPEDSSIYLCSVWGVLGYTFGSGTRLTVV.

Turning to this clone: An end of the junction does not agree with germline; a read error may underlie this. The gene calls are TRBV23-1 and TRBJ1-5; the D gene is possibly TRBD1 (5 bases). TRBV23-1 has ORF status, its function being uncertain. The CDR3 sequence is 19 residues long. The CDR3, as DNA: TGCGCCAGCACTCAACCAGATGCCGGGACCGAGAATAGCAATCAGCCCCAGCATTTT. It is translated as CASTQPDAGTENSNQPQHF.

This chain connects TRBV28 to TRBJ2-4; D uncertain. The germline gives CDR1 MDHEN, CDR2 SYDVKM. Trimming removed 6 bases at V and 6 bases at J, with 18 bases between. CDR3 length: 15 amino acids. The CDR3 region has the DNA TGTGCCAGCAGCCCTCCCGCATCTTCCGGAAACATTCAGTACTTC. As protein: CASSPPASSGNIQYF.

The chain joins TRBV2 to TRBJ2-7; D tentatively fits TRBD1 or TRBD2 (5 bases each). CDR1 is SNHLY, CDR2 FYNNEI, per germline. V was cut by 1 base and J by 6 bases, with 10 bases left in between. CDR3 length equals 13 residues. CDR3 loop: CASSEGGGTEQYF. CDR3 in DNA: TGTGCCAGCAGTGAAGGGGGTGGGACCGAGCAGTACTTC.

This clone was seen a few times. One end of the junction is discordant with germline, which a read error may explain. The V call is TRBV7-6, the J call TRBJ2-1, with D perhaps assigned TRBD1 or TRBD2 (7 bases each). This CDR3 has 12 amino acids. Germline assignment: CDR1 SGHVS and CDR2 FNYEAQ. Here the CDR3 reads CASSVPGGERFF. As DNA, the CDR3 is TGTGCCAGCAGCGTACCAGGGGGGGAGCGGTTCTTC.

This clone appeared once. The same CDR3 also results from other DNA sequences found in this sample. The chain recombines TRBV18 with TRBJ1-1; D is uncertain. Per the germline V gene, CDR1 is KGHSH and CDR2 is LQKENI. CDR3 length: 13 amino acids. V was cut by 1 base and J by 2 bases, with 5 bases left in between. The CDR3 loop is CASSPLGNTEAFF. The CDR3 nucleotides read TGTGCCAGCTCACCACTGGGAAACACTGAAGCTTTCTTT.

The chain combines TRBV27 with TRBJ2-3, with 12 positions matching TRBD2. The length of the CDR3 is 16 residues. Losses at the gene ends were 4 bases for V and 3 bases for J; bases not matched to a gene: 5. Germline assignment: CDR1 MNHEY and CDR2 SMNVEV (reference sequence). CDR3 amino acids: CASSSRTSGTTDTQYF. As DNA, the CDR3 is TGTGCCAGCAGTTCGCGGACTAGCGGGACAACAGATACGCAGTATTTT.

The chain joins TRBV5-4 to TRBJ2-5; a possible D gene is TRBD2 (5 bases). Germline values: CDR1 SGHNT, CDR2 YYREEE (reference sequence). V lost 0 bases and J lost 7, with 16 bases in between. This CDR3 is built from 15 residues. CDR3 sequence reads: CASSLGGVFDRTQYF. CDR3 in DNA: TGTGCCAGCAGCTTGGGGGGAGTGTTTGACCGGACCCAGTACTTC.

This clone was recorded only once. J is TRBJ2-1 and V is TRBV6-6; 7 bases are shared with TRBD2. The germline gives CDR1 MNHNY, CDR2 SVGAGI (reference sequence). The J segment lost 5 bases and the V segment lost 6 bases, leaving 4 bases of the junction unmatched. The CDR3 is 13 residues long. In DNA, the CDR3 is TGTGCCAGCAGACGCGGGAGAGACAATGAGCAGTTCTTC. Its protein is CASRRGRDNEQFF.

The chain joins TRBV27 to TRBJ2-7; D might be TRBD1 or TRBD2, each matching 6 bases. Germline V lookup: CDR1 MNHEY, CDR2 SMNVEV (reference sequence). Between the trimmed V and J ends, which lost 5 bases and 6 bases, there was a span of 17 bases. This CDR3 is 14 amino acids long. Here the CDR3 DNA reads TGTGCCAGCAGTGCGGGGCAGGGGTCGGGCGAGCAGTACTTC. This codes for CASSAGQGSGEQYF.

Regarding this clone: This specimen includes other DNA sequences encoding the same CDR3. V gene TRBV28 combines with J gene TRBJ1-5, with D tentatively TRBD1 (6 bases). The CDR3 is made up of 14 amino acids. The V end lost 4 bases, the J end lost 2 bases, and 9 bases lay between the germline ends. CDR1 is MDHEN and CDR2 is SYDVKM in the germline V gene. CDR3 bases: TGTGCCAGCAGTTCGACAGGACGCAATCAGCCCCAGCATTTT. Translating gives CASSSTGRNQPQHF.

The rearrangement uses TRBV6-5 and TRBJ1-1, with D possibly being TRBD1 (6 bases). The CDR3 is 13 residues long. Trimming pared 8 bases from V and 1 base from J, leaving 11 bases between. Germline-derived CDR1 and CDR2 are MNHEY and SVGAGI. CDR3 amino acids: CASGGRSNTEAFF. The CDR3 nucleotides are TGTGCCAGCGGGGGGCGGTCGAACACTGAAGCTTTCTTT.

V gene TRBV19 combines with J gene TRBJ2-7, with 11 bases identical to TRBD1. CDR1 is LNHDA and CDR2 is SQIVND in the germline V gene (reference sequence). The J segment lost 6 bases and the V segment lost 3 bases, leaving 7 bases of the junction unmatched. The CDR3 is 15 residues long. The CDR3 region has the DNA TGTGCCAGTAGTATGTCGGACAGGGGGCGCCCCGAGCAGTACTTC. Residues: CASSMSDRGRPEQYF.

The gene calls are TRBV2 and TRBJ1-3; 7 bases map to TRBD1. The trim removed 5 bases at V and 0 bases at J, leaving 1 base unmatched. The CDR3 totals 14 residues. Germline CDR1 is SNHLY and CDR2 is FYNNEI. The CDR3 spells CASSWDSSGNTIYF. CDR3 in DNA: TGTGCCAGCAGTTGGGACAGCTCTGGAAACACCATATATTTT. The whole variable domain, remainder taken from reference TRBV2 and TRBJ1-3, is EPEVTQTPSHQVTQMGQEVILRCVPISNHLYFYWYRQILGQKVEFLVSFYNNEISEKSEIFDDQFSVERPDGSNFTLKIRSTKLEDSAMYFCASSWDSSGNTIYFGEGSWLTVV.

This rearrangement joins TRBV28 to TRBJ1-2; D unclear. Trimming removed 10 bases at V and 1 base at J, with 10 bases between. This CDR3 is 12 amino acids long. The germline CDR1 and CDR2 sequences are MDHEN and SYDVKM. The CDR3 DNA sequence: TGTGCCACCCTACGGGTTAACTATGGCTACACCTTC. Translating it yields CATLRVNYGYTF.

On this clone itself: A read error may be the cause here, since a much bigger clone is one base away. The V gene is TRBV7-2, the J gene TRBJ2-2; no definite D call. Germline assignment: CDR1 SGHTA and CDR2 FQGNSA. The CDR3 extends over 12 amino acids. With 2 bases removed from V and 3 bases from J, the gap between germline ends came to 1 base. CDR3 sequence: CASSLYTGELFF. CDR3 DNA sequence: TGTGCCAGCAGCTTATACACCGGGGAGCTGTTTTTT.

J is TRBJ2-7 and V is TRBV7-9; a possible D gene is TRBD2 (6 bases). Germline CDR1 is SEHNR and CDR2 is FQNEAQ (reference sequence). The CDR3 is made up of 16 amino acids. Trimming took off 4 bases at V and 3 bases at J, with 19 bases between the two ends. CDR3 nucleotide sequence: TGTGCCAGCAGCTCCATGGGCAGTGGAGGGGTCTACGAGCAGTACTTC. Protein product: CASSSMGSGGVYEQYF.

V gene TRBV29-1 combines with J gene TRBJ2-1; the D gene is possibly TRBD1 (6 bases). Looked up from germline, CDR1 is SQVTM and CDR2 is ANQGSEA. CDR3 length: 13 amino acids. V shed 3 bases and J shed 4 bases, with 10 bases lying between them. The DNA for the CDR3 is TGCAGCGTTGATCCAGGACAGTACAATGAGCAGTTCTTC. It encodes CSVDPGQYNEQFF.